The 2 T cell receptor beta chains in this list originate from one sample, sequenced in a study of radiotherapy plus CTLA-4 blockade in lung cancer. Profiling relied on immunoSEQ multiplex PCR, and the TCRdb table lists in-frame clones only, not all of them. The table has more than 60,000 clones, about 72% seen once. The starting material was peripheral blood, obtained from a patient treated with radiotherapy plus ipilimumab. The receptors stem from a human donor with non-small cell lung cancer who had a complete response to radiotherapy plus ipilimumab.

This chain uses TRBV30 with TRBJ2-5; possibly TRBD1 for D (6 bases). The J call may be incorrect, as the DNA end agrees better with TRBJ2-7. Germline values: CDR1 GTSNPN, CDR2 SVGIG (reference sequence). There are 16 residues in the CDR3. The CDR3 region has the DNA TGTGCCTGGAGTGTAGGGACACCTCGTATCTCCTACGAGCAGTACTTC. Translated: CAWSVGTPRISYEQYF.

J is TRBJ1-4 and V is TRBV6-1; a weak D match, TRBD1 (5 bases). The germline CDR1 and CDR2 sequences are MNHNS and SASEGT. V lost 4 bases to trimming and J lost 5 bases, with 11 bases between them. The CDR3 is made up of 14 amino acids. The CDR3 DNA is TGTGCCAGCAGTGGGGGCGGTTGGAATGAAAAACTGTTTTTT. This encodes CASSGGGWNEKLFF.